The clone carrying this T cell receptor beta chain was observed a handful of times. Its antigen is as yet unknown. This sample is part of a study of T cells in Graves' hyperthyroidism and ophthalmopathy. Across the whole study: The initial diagnosis was the point when peripheral blood was collected, ahead of any treatment.

The study enrolled patients aged 18 to 65 with newly diagnosed hyperthyroidism of under 2 months' duration. Findings of the study overall: The model identified upcoming ophthalmopathy a median around 7.1 months ahead of onset.

Germline CDR1 SEHNR, CDR2 FQNEAQ (reference sequence). V lost 1 base and J 2 bases, leaving 9 bases between the germline ends. The CDR3 has 14 amino acids. It was RNA transcripts that yielded the amplified TCR beta CDR3 regions. TCR CDR3 underwent first-round RT-PCR with the HTBI primer set. TCRdb re-analysed the multiplex PCR reads in MiXCR, keeping a single row per CDR3 protein. The table shows approximately 600,000 distinct CDR3 sequences, with about 16% occurring only once. This receptor was identified in a woman under 40 with Graves' hyperthyroidism. The gene calls are TRBV7-9 and TRBJ2-7; D is possibly TRBD1 (5 bases). The sequencing input was blood. The CDR3: CASSLDIRAYEQYF. The DNA for the CDR3 is TGTGCCAGCAGCTTAGACATCAGGGCCTACGAGCAGTACTTC.